The 21 T cell receptor beta chains listed next were all sequenced from one sample in a study of beta chain features in type 1 diabetes. Study-level findings and limits: TCRB CDR3s from Type 1 diabetes patients were moderately but significantly shorter in all four CD4+ subsets.

No antigen is known for these receptors. Isolated RNA was reverse transcribed in full, so expressed TCRB transcripts were sequenced. The table came from immunoSEQ multiplex PCR; TCRdb's copy has only in-frame clones and leaves some out. The table lists hundreds of thousands of clones, over 12% of them singletons. The specimen sequenced was naive CD4+ T cells from blood. The receptors were sampled from a man between 18 and 35 years old with type 1 diabetes.

The chain couples TRBV5-1 to TRBJ1-4; weak D call: TRBD1 (5 bases). The germline V gene has CDR1 SGHRS and CDR2 YFSETQ. Trimming left V 0 bases short and J 7 bases short, with 13 bases between. This CDR3 region has 15 residues. The CDR3 nucleotides are TGCGCCAGCAGCTTGGCGGGGAGGGGAGGTGAAAAACTGTTTTTT. Amino acid sequence: CASSLAGRGGEKLFF. Full variable domain (missing parts from reference TRBV5-1 and TRBJ1-4): KAGVTQTPRYLIKTRGQQVTLSCSPISGHRSVSWYQQTPGQGLQFLFEYFSETQRNKGNFPGRFSGRQFSNSRSEMNVSTLELGDSALYLCASSLAGRGGEKLFFGSGTQLSVL.

This clone has just a few counts. This chain uses TRBV2 with TRBJ1-4; no clear D. V was shortened by 9 bases and J by 3 bases, with 14 bases between the two germline ends. Germline CDR1 SNHLY, CDR2 FYNNEI. CDR3 length: 14 amino acids. CDR3 region: CARREPGSNEKLFF. The CDR3 DNA is TGTGCCAGACGGGAGCCCGGATCTAATGAAAAACTGTTTTTT.

V gene TRBV5-1 combines with J gene TRBJ1-5, with TRBD1 matching over 10 bases. V lost 4 bases to trimming and J lost 4 bases; unmatched junction nucleotides: 11. Germline V gene lookup returns CDR1 SGHRS and CDR2 YFSETQ. The CDR3 contains 17 residues. The CDR3 loop reads CASSPGTGDSANQPQHF. CDR3 bases: TGCGCCAGCAGCCCGGGGACAGGGGATTCGGCAAATCAGCCCCAGCATTTT.

The chain couples TRBV30 to TRBJ2-3; 9 bases fit TRBD2. This CDR3 has 16 amino acids. With 3 bases clipped from V and 6 bases from J, the junction kept 13 bases outside the gene matches. CDR1 and CDR2 (germline): GTSNPN, SVGIG (reference sequence). The chain's CDR3 is CAWRVVGAGGLDTQYF. CDR3 sequence (DNA): TGTGCCTGGAGGGTGGTTGGTGCGGGGGGGCTCGATACGCAGTATTTT.

This clone came up a few times. The genes are TRBV6-4 and TRBJ1-2, with a tentative D call TRBD1 (5 bases). The CDR3 loop spans 13 amino acids. From germline, CDR1 is MRHNA and CDR2 SNTAGT. Trimming took 4 bases from V and 2 from J, leaving 8 bases between them. The chain's CDR3 is CASSADRNYGYTF. The DNA of the CDR3 is TGTGCCAGCAGTGCTGACAGAAACTATGGCTACACCTTC.

This rearrangement joins TRBV25-1 to TRBJ2-6; D remains unclear. Trimming removed 4 bases at V and 4 bases at J, with 2 bases between. The length of the CDR3 is 12 residues. Germline values: CDR1 MGHDK, CDR2 SYGVNS. The CDR3 DNA is TGTGCCAGCAGTGCGGGGGCCAACGTCCTGACTTTC. Translated: CASSAGANVLTF. The whole variable domain, filled in from reference TRBV25-1 and TRBJ2-6, reads EADIYQTPRYLVIGTGKKITLECSQTMGHDKMYWYQQDPGMELHLIHYSYGVNSTEKGDLSSESTVSRIRTEHFPLTLESARPSHTSQYLCASSAGANVLTFGAGSRLTVL.

CDR3 loop: CASSQFSTTSGVTDTQYF. CDR3 DNA sequence: TGCGCCAGCAGTCAATTCTCCACGACTAGCGGGGTTACAGATACGCAGTATTTT. The J gene is TRBJ2-3, the V gene TRBV23-1, with 11 bases identical to TRBD2. TRBV23-1 falls under the ORF class, with uncertain function. The junction had 9 bases not matched to a gene; V was cut back by 1 base and J by 3 bases. There are 18 residues in the CDR3.

This clone was detected only a few times. The genes are TRBV7-2 and TRBJ2-5; D gene ambiguous. This CDR3 is built from 13 residues. Trimming took off 5 bases at V and 5 bases at J, with 12 bases between the two ends. The germline V gene has CDR1 SGHTA and CDR2 FQGNSA. In DNA form, the CDR3 reads TGTGCCAGCAGCCCAGAACCCCTGGAGACCCAGTACTTC. This encodes CASSPEPLETQYF.

The V call is TRBV4-1, the J call TRBJ2-3; D is perhaps TRBD2 (6 bases). Trimming took off 2 bases at V and 5 bases at J, with 14 bases between the two ends. Germline V gene lookup returns CDR1 MGHRA and CDR2 YSYEKL. This CDR3 is 15 amino acids long. The CDR3 region has the DNA TGCGCCAGCAGCCAACTATCCGGGAGTGTAGATACGCAGTATTTT. Its protein product is CASSQLSGSVDTQYF.

This sequence joins TRBV7-9 and TRBJ2-2; 7 bases match TRBD2. The germline gives CDR1 SEHNR, CDR2 FQNEAQ (reference sequence). The CDR3 extends over 16 amino acids. The V segment lost 0 bases and the J segment 6 bases; nucleotides outside the gene matches: 7. CDR3 sequence: CASSLAGLELAGELFF. CDR3 nucleotides: TGTGCCAGCAGCTTAGCTGGACTAGAGCTTGCCGGGGAGCTGTTTTTT.

The J gene is TRBJ1-1, the V gene TRBV9; D gene unclear. The V gene lost 2 bases and the J gene lost 1 base, with 6 bases spanning the gap. Germline V gives CDR1 SGDLS, CDR2 YYNGEE. The CDR3 contains 13 residues. CDR3 region: CASSVTRNTEAFF. CDR3 bases: TGTGCCAGCAGCGTGACAAGGAACACTGAAGCTTTCTTT.

The chain employs TRBV4-3 and TRBJ2-1; D is uncertain. The CDR3 is 16 residues long. The germline V gene has CDR1 LGHNA and CDR2 YSLEER. The V end was cut by 0 bases, the J end by 3 bases, with 12 bases between. CDR3 coding DNA: TGCGCCAGCAGCCAAGATATAGCCCTGGGCTACAATGAGCAGTTCTTC. It encodes CASSQDIALGYNEQFF.

This clone came up a few times. The chain employs TRBV7-2 and TRBJ1-2; D gene unclear. The germline gives CDR1 SGHTA, CDR2 FQGNSA. V lost 2 bases, J lost 5 bases, and 15 bases lay in between. CDR3 length: 15 residues. The CDR3: CASSLRLLSGYGYTF. The CDR3 region has the DNA TGTGCCAGCAGCTTAAGACTCCTAAGTGGATATGGCTACACCTTC.

There are a few counts of this clone. The rearrangement uses TRBV28 and TRBJ1-2; D is unresolved. Germline assignment: CDR1 MDHEN and CDR2 SYDVKM. The CDR3 runs 11 residues. V was shortened by 7 bases and J by 1 base, with 4 bases between the two germline ends. The CDR3 region has the DNA TGTGCCAGCACTAATAACTATGGCTACACCTTC. Its translation: CASTNNYGYTF.

The V gene is TRBV7-9, the J gene TRBJ1-4; D call uncertain. The CDR3 length is 14 residues. V was cut by 4 bases and J by 7 bases, with 13 bases left in between. Germline V gene lookup returns CDR1 SEHNR and CDR2 FQNEAQ (reference sequence). The CDR3 is CASSSGDSGEKLFF. The DNA for the CDR3 is TGTGCCAGCAGCTCTGGGGATAGCGGTGAAAAACTGTTTTTT.

The chain is built from TRBV15 and TRBJ1-2; 8 bases are a match to TRBD1. After removal of 3 bases from V and 8 bases from J, the junction contained 2 bases not matched to a gene. The CDR3 is 12 residues long. Germline V CDR1 and CDR2: LNHNV, YYDKDF (reference sequence). The CDR3 sequence is CATSRDREGYTF. The CDR3, as DNA: TGTGCCACCAGCAGGGACAGGGAAGGCTACACCTTC.

The rearrangement links TRBV13 to TRBJ2-1; maybe TRBD2 (5 bases). Looked up from germline, CDR1 is PRHDT and CDR2 is FYEKMQ (reference sequence). This CDR3 is 14 amino acids long. Trimming left V 5 bases short and J 8 bases short, with 16 bases between. The CDR3, as DNA: TGTGCCAGCAGCCTCCCGGGGAGTATGGATGAGCAGTTCTTC. Encoded protein: CASSLPGSMDEQFF.

The sample holds a few counts of this clone. The chain uses TRBV6-7 and TRBJ1-5; 9 nucleotides align to TRBD1. TRBV6-7 qualifies as an ORF whose function is uncertain. The CDR3 has 16 residues. Trimming cost V 2 bases and J 5 bases; bases outside gene matches: 7. CDR3 nucleotides: TGTGCCAGCAGTTACGCCGGGACAGGGTGGCATCAGCCCCAGCATTTT. Protein product: CASSYAGTGWHQPQHF.

The sample holds a few counts of this clone. The V and J genes are TRBV6-5 and TRBJ2-7; D may match TRBD1 or TRBD2 (5 bases each). The CDR3 totals 13 residues. V was trimmed by 6 bases and J by 2 bases, leaving 11 bases between them. Germline V gene data show CDR1 as MNHEY and CDR2 as SVGAGI. The chain's CDR3 is CASRLGTTYEQYF. For the CDR3, the DNA is TGTGCCAGCAGACTTGGGACGACCTACGAGCAGTACTTC.

This clone has only a few counts. The chain employs TRBV10-3 and TRBJ2-1; 11 positions match TRBD2. Germline CDR1 and CDR2: ENHRY and SYGVKD. This CDR3 has 16 amino acids. Losses at the gene ends were 3 bases for V and 4 bases for J; bases not matched to a gene: 5. The CDR3 is CAISDMTSGTYNEQFF. In nucleotides, the CDR3 is TGTGCCATCAGTGACATGACTAGCGGGACTTACAATGAGCAGTTCTTC.

V and J are TRBV11-2 and TRBJ2-1; unclear D gene. The germline CDR1 and CDR2 sequences are SGHAT and FQNNGV. CDR3 size: 16 residues. Trimming removed 3 bases at V and 0 bases at J, with 12 bases between. CDR3 sequence reads: CASSFLRGSSYNEQFF. The CDR3 DNA is TGTGCCAGCAGCTTCCTTCGCGGCAGCTCCTACAATGAGCAGTTCTTC. Combining the CDR3 with reference TRBV11-2 and TRBJ2-1 gives the whole variable domain EAGVAQSPRYKIIEKRQSVAFWCNPISGHATLYWYQQILGQGPKLLIQFQNNGVVDDSQLPKDRFSAERLKGVDSTLKIQPAKLEDSAVYLCASSFLRGSSYNEQFFGPGTRLTVL.